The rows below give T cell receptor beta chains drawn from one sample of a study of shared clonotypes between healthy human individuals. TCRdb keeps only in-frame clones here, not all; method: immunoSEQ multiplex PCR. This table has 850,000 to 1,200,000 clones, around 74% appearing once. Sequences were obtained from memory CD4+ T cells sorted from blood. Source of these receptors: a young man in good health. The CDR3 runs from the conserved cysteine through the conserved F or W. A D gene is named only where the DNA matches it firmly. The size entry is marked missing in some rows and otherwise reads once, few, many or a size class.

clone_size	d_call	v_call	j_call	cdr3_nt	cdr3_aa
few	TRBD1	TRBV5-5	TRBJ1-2	TGTGCCAGCAGCGTGTCTTCAGGGGGCGTTGATGGCTACACCTTC	CASSVSSGGVDGYTF
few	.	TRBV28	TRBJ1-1	TGTGCCAGCACTTCGACAGTGCCTTATGAAGCTTTCTTT	CASTSTVPYEAFF
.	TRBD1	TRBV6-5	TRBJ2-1	TGTGCCAGCAGCTCGGGACAGGGTGGCCGGAATGAGCAGTTCTTC	CASSSGQGGRNEQFF
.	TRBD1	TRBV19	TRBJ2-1	TGTGCCAGTAAGACAGGGGGGAGCTACAATGAGCAGTTCTTC	CASKTGGSYNEQFF
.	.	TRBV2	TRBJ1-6	TGTGCCAGCAGTGGAGGGCGGGGCTATAATTCACCCCTCCACTTT	CASSGGRGYNSPLHF
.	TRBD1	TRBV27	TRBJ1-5	TGTGCCAGCAGTTTGCAAGGACAGGGCAATCAGCCCCAGCATTTT	CASSLQGQGNQPQHF
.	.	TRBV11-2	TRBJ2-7	TGTGCCAGCAGCTTAGCACGGGGTATCTCCTACGAGCAGTACTTC	CASSLARGISYEQYF
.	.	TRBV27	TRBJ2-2	TGTGCCAGCAGTCCCCGACTAGCGAACACCGGGGAGCTGTTTTTT	CASSPRLANTGELFF
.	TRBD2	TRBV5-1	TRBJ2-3	TGCGCCAGTTGCGGGGGGATCACAGATACGCAGTATTTT	CASCGGITDTQYF
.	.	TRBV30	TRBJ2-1	TGTGCCTGGAGTTTAGGGGCGACCTACAATGAGCAGTTCTTC	CAWSLGATYNEQFF
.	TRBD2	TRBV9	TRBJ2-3	TGTGCCAGCAGCGTGGATAGCGGGGGGACCACAGATACGCAGTATTTT	CASSVDSGGTTDTQYF
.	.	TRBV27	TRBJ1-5	TGTGCCAGCAGTCCACTGCAAGGGAGCAATCAGCCCCAGCATTTT	CASSPLQGSNQPQHF
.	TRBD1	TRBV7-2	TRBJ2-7	TGTGCCAGCAGCTTAGCGGCCGCGGGACAGGGAACCTACGAGCAGTACTTC	CASSLAAAGQGTYEQYF
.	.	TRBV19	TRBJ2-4	TGTGCCAGTTCGTCTAACGAGTACATTCAGTACTTC	CASSSNEYIQYF